A selection of T cell receptor beta chains follows, all from one sample in a study of blood T cells in healthy people across ages. MiXCR, run by TCRdb on the 5' RACE reads, gives a single entry per CDR3 protein. The repertoire has some 920,000 distinct CDR3 sequences, roughly 51% of them found once; the top ten carry 20% to 25%. The sequenced sample consisted of blood. All receptors derive from an older woman in good health. CDR3s leave out the opening cysteine and the closing phenylalanine or tryptophan. The order of the fields is CDR3 length, V gene, clone size, D gene, J gene, CDR3 protein. The D gene is left open where the match is weak. Some rows have no size entry. The others give once, few or many, or a class for an expanded clone.

length: 14
V: TRBV5-1
size: -
D: TRBD2
J: TRBJ2-5
CDR3: ASRPRLAGEVETQY

length: 15
V: TRBV6-6
size: -
D: TRBD2
J: TRBJ2-1
CDR3: ASSPTTSGTSYNEQF

length: 9
V: TRBV20-1
size: -
D: -
J: TRBJ2-7
CDR3: SCAGGYEQY

length: 12
V: TRBV7-9
size: -
D: TRBD2
J: -
CDR3: ASSFGGGANEQY

length: 12
V: TRBV3-1
size: -
D: TRBD1
J: TRBJ2-7
CDR3: ASSQRQGRYEQY

length: 9
V: TRBV20-1
size: -
D: -
J: TRBJ2-1
CDR3: SAPTGSEQF

length: 13
V: TRBV6-1
size: -
D: TRBD1
J: TRBJ2-7
CDR3: ASSDYGTGPYEQY

length: 13
V: TRBV7-9
size: -
D: TRBD2
J: TRBJ2-1
CDR3: PSTPWTSGYNEQF

length: 12
V: TRBV6-5
size: -
D: -
J: TRBJ2-1
CDR3: ASSYSIMEHEQF

length: 13
V: TRBV7-6
size: -
D: -
J: TRBJ2-7
CDR3: ASSYLSDSSYEQY

length: 13
V: TRBV11-2
size: -
D: -
J: TRBJ1-1
CDR3: ASSLSPGRNTEAF

length: 14
V: TRBV28
size: -
D: -
J: TRBJ2-1
CDR3: ASSFVAGLSYNEQF

length: 13
V: TRBV7-9
size: -
D: -
J: TRBJ2-1
CDR3: ASSLVPGPQGEQF

length: 11
V: TRBV20-1
size: few
D: -
J: TRBJ2-5
CDR3: SAMLGLQETQY

length: 12
V: TRBV11-2
size: few
D: -
J: TRBJ2-7
CDR3: ASSPSGRRYEQY

length: 11
V: TRBV28
size: -
D: -
J: TRBJ2-7
CDR3: ASSRGSAYEQY

length: 12
V: TRBV12-3/TRBV12-4
size: -
D: -
J: TRBJ2-6
CDR3: ASIRGSGANVLT

length: 12
V: TRBV18
size: once
D: TRBD1
J: TRBJ1-1
CDR3: ASSPDRVSTEAF

length: 13
V: TRBV4-2
size: -
D: -
J: TRBJ1-1
CDR3: ASSQEDRMNTEAF

length: 12
V: TRBV29-1
size: -
D: TRBD1
J: TRBJ2-5
CDR3: SVDLRQGQETQY

length: 13
V: TRBV4-1
size: -
D: -
J: TRBJ1-6
CDR3: ASSQDKGSLIPLH

length: 15
V: TRBV6-1
size: -
D: -
J: TRBJ2-5
CDR3: ASSLNYRDTQGETQY

length: 11
V: TRBV28
size: -
D: -
J: TRBJ2-7
CDR3: ASSFAGSDEQY

length: 11
V: TRBV28
size: few
D: -
J: TRBJ2-5
CDR3: ASRSNTGETQY

length: 14
V: TRBV20-1
size: few
D: -
J: TRBJ2-7
CDR3: SARVPAGPHPDEQY

length: 11
V: TRBV25-1
size: -
D: -
J: TRBJ1-6
CDR3: ASSTSYNSPLH

length: 13
V: TRBV4-3
size: few
D: TRBD1
J: TRBJ2-5
CDR3: ASSQDLTGEETQY

length: 11
V: TRBV7-3
size: -
D: TRBD1
J: TRBJ1-6
CDR3: ASSLTGESPLH

length: 10
V: TRBV30
size: -
D: -
J: TRBJ2-1
CDR3: AWSVRRGEQF

length: 16
V: TRBV4-2
size: few
D: -
J: TRBJ2-3
CDR3: ASSQERPSGLMIDTQY

length: 14
V: TRBV20-1
size: few
D: -
J: TRBJ1-5
CDR3: SARAPGRDSNQPQH

length: 13
V: TRBV4-3
size: -
D: -
J: TRBJ1-6
CDR3: ASSLSHSYNSPLH

length: 14
V: TRBV6-6
size: once
D: TRBD2
J: TRBJ2-1
CDR3: ASSRKGLAETNEQF

length: 13
V: TRBV5-4
size: -
D: -
J: TRBJ2-7
CDR3: ASSLVGHRSYEQY

length: 11
V: TRBV6-2/TRBV6-3
size: many
D: TRBD2
J: TRBJ2-7
CDR3: ASFLAGGYEQY

length: 18
V: TRBV28
size: once
D: TRBD2
J: TRBJ2-1
CDR3: ASSFGGGPGLAGTINERF

length: 15
V: TRBV20-1
size: -
D: TRBD1
J: TRBJ1-4
CDR3: SARGRGQARLAEKLF

length: 16
V: TRBV28
size: once
D: TRBD1
J: TRBJ1-1
CDR3: ASSLSRDRSVRNTEAF

length: 13
V: TRBV12-3/TRBV12-4
size: few
D: TRBD2
J: TRBJ2-1
CDR3: ASSPASGSSNEQF

length: 11
V: TRBV27
size: once
D: -
J: TRBJ2-3
CDR3: ASSYWGSDTQY

length: 15
V: TRBV3-1
size: -
D: TRBD1
J: TRBJ2-3
CDR3: ASSQDGTGWGTDTQY

length: 11
V: TRBV27
size: few
D: TRBD1
J: TRBJ2-7
CDR3: ASGSGQGYEQY